This passage covers 3 T cell receptor beta chains from one sample sequenced in a study of blood T cell repertoires in COVID-19. Method: immunoSEQ multiplex PCR; TCRdb's copy keeps in-frame clones and lacks some. Of about 20,000 clones in the sample, about four fifths were seen once. Sequenced sample: peripheral blood. These receptors were taken from an elderly man with acute or convalescent COVID-19.

The chain combines TRBV5-1 with TRBJ2-1; the D gene is possibly TRBD2 (5 bases). Trimming stripped 9 bases from V and 0 bases from J, with 19 bases between. Germline V gives CDR1 SGHRS, CDR2 YFSETQ. The CDR3 covers 16 residues. The chain's CDR3 is CATKDSPFNSYNEQFF. For the CDR3, the DNA is TGCGCCACCAAGGACTCACCGTTTAACTCCTACAATGAGCAGTTCTTC.

The gene calls are TRBV9 and TRBJ1-1; 10 nucleotides agree with TRBD1. Trimming cost V 4 bases and J 3 bases; bases outside gene matches: 9. The CDR3 sequence is 16 residues long. The germline CDR1 and CDR2 sequences are SGDLS and YYNGEE. The CDR3, as DNA: TGTGCCAGCAGCCCACGGGACAGGGGTTTGGACACTGAAGCTTTCTTT. Encoded protein: CASSPRDRGLDTEAFF.

This clone was detected a few times. The rearrangement uses TRBV7-8 and TRBJ1-2, with D perhaps TRBD1 (5 bases). CDR1 is SGHVS and CDR2 is FQNEAQ in the germline V gene. V lost 1 base, J lost 7 bases, and 10 bases lay in between. CDR3 length: 13 residues. CDR3 sequence: CASSLVQGAGYTF. CDR3 bases: TGTGCCAGCAGCTTAGTCCAGGGTGCTGGCTACACCTTC.